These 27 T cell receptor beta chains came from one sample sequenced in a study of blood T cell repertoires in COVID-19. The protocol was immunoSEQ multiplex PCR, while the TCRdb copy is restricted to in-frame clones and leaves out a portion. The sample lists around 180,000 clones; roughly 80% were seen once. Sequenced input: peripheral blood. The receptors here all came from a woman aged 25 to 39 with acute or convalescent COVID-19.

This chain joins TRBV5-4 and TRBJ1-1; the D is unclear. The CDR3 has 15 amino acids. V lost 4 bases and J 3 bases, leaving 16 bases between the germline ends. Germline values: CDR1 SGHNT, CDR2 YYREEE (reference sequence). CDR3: CASSPGGQSDTEAFF. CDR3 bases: TGTGCCAGCAGCCCCGGCGGGCAGTCGGACACTGAAGCTTTCTTT. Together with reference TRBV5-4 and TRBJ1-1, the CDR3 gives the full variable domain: ETGVTQSPTHLIKTRGQQVTLRCSSQSGHNTVSWYQQALGQGPQFIFQYYREEENGRGNFPPRFSGLQFPNYSSELNVNALELDDSALYLCASSPGGQSDTEAFFGQGTRLTVV.

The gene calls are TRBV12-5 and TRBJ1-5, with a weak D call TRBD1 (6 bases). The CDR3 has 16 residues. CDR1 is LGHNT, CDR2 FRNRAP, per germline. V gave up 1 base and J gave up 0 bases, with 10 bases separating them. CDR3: CASGLGTGNSNQPQHF. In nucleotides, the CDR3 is TGTGCTAGTGGTTTGGGTACAGGGAATAGCAATCAGCCCCAGCATTTT.

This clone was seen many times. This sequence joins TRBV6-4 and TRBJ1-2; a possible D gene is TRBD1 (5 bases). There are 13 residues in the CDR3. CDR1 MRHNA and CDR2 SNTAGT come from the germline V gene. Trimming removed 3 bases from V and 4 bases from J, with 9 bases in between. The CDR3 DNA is TGTGCCAGCAGTGATGGGGGGATCTATGGCTACACCTTC. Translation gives CASSDGGIYGYTF.

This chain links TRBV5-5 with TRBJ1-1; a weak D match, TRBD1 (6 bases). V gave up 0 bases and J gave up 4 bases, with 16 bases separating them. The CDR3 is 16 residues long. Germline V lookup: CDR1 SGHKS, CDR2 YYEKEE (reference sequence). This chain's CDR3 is CASSLGDSPRGTEAFF. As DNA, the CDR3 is TGTGCCAGCAGCTTGGGCGACAGTCCCAGGGGCACTGAAGCTTTCTTT. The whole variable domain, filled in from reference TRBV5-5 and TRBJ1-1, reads DAGVTQSPTHLIKTRGQQVTLRCSPISGHKSVSWYQQVLGQGPQFIFQYYEKEERGRGNFPDRFSARQFPNYSSELNVNALLLGDSALYLCASSLGDSPRGTEAFFGQGTRLTVV.

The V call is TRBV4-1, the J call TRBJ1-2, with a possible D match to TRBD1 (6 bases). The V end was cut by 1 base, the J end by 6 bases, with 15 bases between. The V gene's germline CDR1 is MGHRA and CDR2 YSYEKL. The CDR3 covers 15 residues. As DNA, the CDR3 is TGCGCCAGCAGCCAAGGCCCGTCAGGGGTCCATGGCTACACCTTC. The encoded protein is CASSQGPSGVHGYTF.

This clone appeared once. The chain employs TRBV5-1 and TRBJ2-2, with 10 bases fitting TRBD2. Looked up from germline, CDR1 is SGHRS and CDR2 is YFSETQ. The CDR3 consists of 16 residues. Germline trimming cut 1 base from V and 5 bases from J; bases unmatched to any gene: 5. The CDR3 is CASSLSGRARTGELFF. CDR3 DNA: TGCGCCAGCAGCTTGAGCGGGAGGGCACGAACCGGGGAGCTGTTTTTT.

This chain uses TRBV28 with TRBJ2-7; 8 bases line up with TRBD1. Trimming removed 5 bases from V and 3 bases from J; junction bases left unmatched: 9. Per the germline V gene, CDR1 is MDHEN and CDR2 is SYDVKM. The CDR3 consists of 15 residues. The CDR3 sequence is CASSTQTGVGYEQYF. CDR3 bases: TGTGCCAGCAGTACACAGACAGGGGTCGGCTACGAGCAGTACTTC. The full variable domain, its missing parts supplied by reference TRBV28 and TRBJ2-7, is DVKVTQSSRYLVKRTGEKVFLECVQDMDHENMFWYRQDPGLGLRLIYFSYDVKMKEKGDIPEGYSVSREKKERFSLILESASTNQTSMYLCASSTQTGVGYEQYFGPGTRLTVT.

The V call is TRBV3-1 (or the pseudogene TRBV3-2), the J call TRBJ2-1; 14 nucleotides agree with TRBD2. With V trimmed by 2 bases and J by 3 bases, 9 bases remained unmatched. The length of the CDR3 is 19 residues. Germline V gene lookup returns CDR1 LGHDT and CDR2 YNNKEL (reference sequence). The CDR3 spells CASSQSAGTSGRGYNEQFF. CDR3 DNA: TGTGCCAGCAGCCAAAGCGCCGGGACTAGCGGGAGAGGCTACAATGAGCAGTTCTTC.

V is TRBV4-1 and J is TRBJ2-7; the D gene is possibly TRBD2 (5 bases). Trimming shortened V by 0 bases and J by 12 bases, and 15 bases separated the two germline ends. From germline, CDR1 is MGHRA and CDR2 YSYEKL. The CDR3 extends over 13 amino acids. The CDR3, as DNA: TGCGCCAGCAGCCAAGAGTTTGGAGTAGAGGGGTACTTC. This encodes CASSQEFGVEGYF.

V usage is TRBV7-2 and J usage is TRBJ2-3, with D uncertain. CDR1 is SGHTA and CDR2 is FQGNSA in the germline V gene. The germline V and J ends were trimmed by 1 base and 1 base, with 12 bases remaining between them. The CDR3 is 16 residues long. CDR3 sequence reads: CASSLDGGHRTDTQYF. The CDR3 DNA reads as TGTGCCAGCAGCTTAGACGGCGGCCACCGCACAGATACGCAGTATTTT. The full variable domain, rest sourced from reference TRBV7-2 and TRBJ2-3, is GAGVSQSPSNKVTEKGKDVELRCDPISGHTALYWYRQSLGQGLEFLIYFQGNSAPDKSGLPSDRFSAERTGGSVSTLTIQRTQQEDSAVYLCASSLDGGHRTDTQYFGPGTRLTVL.

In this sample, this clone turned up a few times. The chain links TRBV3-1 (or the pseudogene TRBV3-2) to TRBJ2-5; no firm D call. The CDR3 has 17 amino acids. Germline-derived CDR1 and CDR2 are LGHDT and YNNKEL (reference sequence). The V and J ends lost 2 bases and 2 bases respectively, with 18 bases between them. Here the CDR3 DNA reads TGTGCCAGCAGCCAACAAGATGTGTCGCTTACTCAAGAGACCCAGTACTTC. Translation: CASSQQDVSLTQETQYF.

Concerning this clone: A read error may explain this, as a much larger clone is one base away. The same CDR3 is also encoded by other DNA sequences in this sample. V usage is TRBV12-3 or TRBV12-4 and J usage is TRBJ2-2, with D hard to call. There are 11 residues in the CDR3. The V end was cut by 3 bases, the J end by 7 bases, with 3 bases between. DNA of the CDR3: TGTGCCAGCAGTTTCGGCGGGGAGCTGTTTTTT. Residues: CASSFGGELFF.

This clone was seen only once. The CDR3 DNA reads TGTGCCAGTAGTCTAAGTCCCTGGACAGGTCGGGCCCACATGAACACTGAAGCTTTCTTT. Encoded protein: CASSLSPWTGRAHMNTEAFF. The chain recombines TRBV19 with TRBJ1-1; TRBD1 matches 7 bases. After removal of 5 bases from V and 0 bases from J, the junction contained 21 bases not matched to a gene. The CDR3 length is 20 residues. Looked up from germline, CDR1 is LNHDA and CDR2 is SQIVND (reference sequence). Using reference TRBV19 and TRBJ1-1 for the parts outside the CDR3, the full variable domain is DGGITQSPKYLFRKEGQNVTLSCEQNLNHDAMYWYRQDPGQGLRLIYYSQIVNDFQKGDIAEGYSVSREKKESFPLTVTSAQKNPTAFYLCASSLSPWTGRAHMNTEAFFGQGTRLTVV.

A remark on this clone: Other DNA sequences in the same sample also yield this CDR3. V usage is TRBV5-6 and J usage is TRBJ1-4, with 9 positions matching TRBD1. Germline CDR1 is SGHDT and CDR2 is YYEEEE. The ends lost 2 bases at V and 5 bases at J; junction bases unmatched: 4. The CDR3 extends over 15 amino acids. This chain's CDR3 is CASSLQGTGNEKLFF. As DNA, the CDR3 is TGTGCCAGCAGCTTACAAGGGACAGGGAATGAAAAACTGTTTTTT.

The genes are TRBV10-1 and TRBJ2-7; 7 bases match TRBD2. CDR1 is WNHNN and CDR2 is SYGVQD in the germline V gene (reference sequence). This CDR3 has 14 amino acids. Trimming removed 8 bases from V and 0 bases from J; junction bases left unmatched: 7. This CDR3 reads CASSPSGGSYEQYF. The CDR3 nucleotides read TGCGCCAGCTCTCCTAGCGGAGGCTCCTACGAGCAGTACTTC.

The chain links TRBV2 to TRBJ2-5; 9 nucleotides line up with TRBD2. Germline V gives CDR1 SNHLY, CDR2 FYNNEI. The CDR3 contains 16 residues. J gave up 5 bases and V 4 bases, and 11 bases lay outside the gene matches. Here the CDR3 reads CASSGKAGGYSETQYF. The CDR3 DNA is TGTGCCAGCAGTGGAAAAGCGGGAGGCTATTCGGAGACCCAGTACTTC.

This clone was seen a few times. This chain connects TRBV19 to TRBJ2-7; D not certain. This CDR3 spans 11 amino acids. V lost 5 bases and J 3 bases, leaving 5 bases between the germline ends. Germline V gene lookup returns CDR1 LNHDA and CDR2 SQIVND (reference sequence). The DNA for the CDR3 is TGTGCCAGTAGTCCGGGCTACGAGCAGTACTTC. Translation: CASSPGYEQYF.

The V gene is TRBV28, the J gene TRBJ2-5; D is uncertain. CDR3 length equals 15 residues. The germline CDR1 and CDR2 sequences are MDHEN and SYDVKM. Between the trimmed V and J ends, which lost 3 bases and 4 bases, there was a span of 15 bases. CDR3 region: CASSLGHPPGETQYF. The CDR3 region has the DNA TGTGCCAGCAGTTTGGGTCACCCCCCGGGAGAGACCCAGTACTTC.

The CDR3 bases are TGTGCCACCTCTGGGGCACCGAACACTGAAGCTTTCTTT. It yields the protein CATSGAPNTEAFF. This chain connects TRBV2 to TRBJ1-1; D is perhaps TRBD1 (5 bases). Per the germline V gene, CDR1 is SNHLY and CDR2 is FYNNEI. V gave up 10 bases and J gave up 1 base, with 13 bases separating them. The CDR3 runs 13 residues.

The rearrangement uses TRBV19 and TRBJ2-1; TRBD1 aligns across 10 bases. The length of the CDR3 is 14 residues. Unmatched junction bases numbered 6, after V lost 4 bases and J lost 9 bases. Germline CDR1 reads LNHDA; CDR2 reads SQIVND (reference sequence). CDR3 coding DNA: TGTGCCAGTAGTACACGACAGGGGGCGCGTGAGCAGTTCTTC. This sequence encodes CASSTRQGAREQFF.

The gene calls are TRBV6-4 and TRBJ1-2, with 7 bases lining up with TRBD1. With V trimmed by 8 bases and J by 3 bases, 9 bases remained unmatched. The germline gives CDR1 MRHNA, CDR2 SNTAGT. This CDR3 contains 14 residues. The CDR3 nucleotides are TGTGCCAGCGGAACTGGACAGGTGGACTATGGCTACACCTTC. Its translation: CASGTGQVDYGYTF.

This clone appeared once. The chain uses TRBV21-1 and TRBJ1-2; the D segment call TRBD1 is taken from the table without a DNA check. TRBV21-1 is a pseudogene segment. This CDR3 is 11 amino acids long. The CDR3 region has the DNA TGTGCCAGCGACAGGGGCTATGGCTACACCTTC. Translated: CASDRGYGYTF.

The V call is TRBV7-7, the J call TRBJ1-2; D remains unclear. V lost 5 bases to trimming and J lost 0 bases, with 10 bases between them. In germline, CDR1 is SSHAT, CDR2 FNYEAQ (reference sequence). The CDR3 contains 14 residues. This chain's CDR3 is CASSPDGANYGYTF. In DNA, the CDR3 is TGTGCCAGCAGCCCGGACGGGGCTAACTATGGCTACACCTTC.

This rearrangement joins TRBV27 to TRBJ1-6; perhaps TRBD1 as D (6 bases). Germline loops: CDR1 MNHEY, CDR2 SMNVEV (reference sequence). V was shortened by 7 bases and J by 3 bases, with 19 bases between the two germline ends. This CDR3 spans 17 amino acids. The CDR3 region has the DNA TGTGCCAGCAAGCCCTCACAGGGTGGGATCTATAATTCACCCCTCCACTTT. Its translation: CASKPSQGGIYNSPLHF.

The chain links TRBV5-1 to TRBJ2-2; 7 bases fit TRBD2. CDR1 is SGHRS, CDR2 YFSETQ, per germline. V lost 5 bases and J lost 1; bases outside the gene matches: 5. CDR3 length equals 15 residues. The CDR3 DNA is TGCGCCAGCAGACACCTAGCGGTGAACACCGGGGAGCTGTTTTTT. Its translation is CASRHLAVNTGELFF.

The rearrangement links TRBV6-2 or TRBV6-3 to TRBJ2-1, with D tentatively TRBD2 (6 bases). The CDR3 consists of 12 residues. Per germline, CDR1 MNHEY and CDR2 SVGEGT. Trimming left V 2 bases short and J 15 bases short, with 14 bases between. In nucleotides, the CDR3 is TGTGCCAGCAGTTACCCTTTACTAGCCCCGTTCTTC. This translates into CASSYPLLAPFF.

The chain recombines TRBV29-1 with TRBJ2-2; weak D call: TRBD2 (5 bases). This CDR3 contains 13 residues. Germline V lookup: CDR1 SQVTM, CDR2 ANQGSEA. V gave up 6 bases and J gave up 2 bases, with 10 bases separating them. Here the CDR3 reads CSVGSGNTGELFF. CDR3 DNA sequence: TGCAGCGTGGGGAGCGGTAACACCGGGGAGCTGTTTTTT.